This T cell receptor beta chain came from a study of a mutant IDH1 vaccine in newly diagnosed glioma. On the study more broadly: Radiotherapy, temozolomide, or both had been given previously, and both were given to most. Findings and limits, study-wide: Altogether, 93.3% of patients exhibited vaccine-induced immune responses. Pseudoprogression seemingly bore no relation to changes in top peripheral T cell clonotypes.

Stated time point: week 11, during vaccination. One vaccine dose held 300 ug of mutant IDH1 20-mer peptide and came with topical imiquimod. Note on this clone: Its antigen is not identified.

Clones were read by immunoSEQ multiplex PCR, and TCRdb kept only the in-frame ones, dropping some. The table includes under 150,000 clones, roughly 90% detected once. Deletions cut 2 bases from V and 3 bases from J, with 11 bases between. The CDR3 runs to 15 residues. Per germline, CDR1 MRHNA and CDR2 SNTAGT. The receptor's source is a woman aged 45-60 years with glioma. The source was PBMCs, collected from a glioma patient whose treatment included an IDH1 peptide vaccine. The chain links TRBV6-4 to TRBJ1-5; unclear D gene. CDR3: CASSDLQGLNQPQHF. Written as DNA, the CDR3 is TGTGCCAGCAGTGACCTTCAAGGTCTCAATCAGCCCCAGCATTTT.